This TCR beta chain was found in a study of blood T cell repertoires in COVID-19. Background on the study: In each case, the material was cDNA or gDNA derived from T cells, B-cell-depleted T cells, or PBMCs.

Recovered participants had two consecutive negative NP/OP PCR tests, healthcare professional clearance, or symptom resolution. The table came from immunoSEQ multiplex PCR; TCRdb's copy has only in-frame clones and leaves some out. The sample has some 320,000 clones, about 88% seen once. The CDR3 is 13 amino acids. Germline-derived CDR1 and CDR2 are GTSNPN and SVGIG (reference sequence). V lost 4 bases and J lost 1, with 10 bases in between. Source material: PBMCs or T cells enriched from blood (not recorded which). The V gene is TRBV30, the J gene TRBJ1-1; D may be TRBD1 (5 bases). The receptor was isolated from a man between 60 and 75 years old who had recovered from COVID-19. CDR3 nucleotides: TGTGCCTGGACCGCGGGACCGAACACTGAAGCTTTCTTT. This codes for CAWTAGPNTEAFF.